Ten or more counts support the clone carrying this T cell receptor (beta chain). A UMI-containing oligonucleotide was joined by 3' ligation to the TCR cDNA template. Cells were not sorted; total RNA input targeted roughly 1 to 1000 ng. The data were obtained in a study of naive and memory T cell subsets. The SP2 primer and nested alpha and beta constant region primers amplified ligated cDNA in four rounds. TCRdb called the 5' RACE reads again in MiXCR, with one record for every CDR3 protein. The data hold over 50,000 distinct CDR3 sequences, with over 6% observed a single time. The V end was cut by 5 bases, the J end by 6 bases, with 13 bases between. The length of the CDR3 is 13 residues. Germline V gives CDR1 MNHNY, CDR2 SVGAGI (reference sequence).

The TCR originated in a female donor in good health. This chain uses TRBV6-6 with TRBJ1-1; the D is unclear. In DNA, the CDR3 is TGTGCCAGCAGTCCACAAAAGCGAGCTGAAGCTTTCTTT. Translation: CASSPQKRAEAFF.